This T cell receptor (beta chain) derives from a study of blood T cell repertoires in COVID-19 (dated by TCRdb to about 2020). About the study as a whole: The collaborator samples originated in the United States, Italy and Spain and spanned the acute and convalescent phases of COVID-19. The material from the prospective study consisted of cDNA or gDNA derived from T cells, B-cell-depleted T cells, or PBMCs. The dataset comprised deeply sampled blood TCRbeta repertoires from subjects exposed to, actively infected with, or recovered from COVID-19. The repertoires were made available in a free public database intended to serve as a resource for research on the immune response to SARS-CoV-2. Samples came from the ongoing ImmuneRACE study (first 160 participants) plus 1,254 subjects from 6 global collaborators. The sample metadata nearly always contained a de-identified subject ID, COVID-19 status, age in years and sex. Where available, HLA class I and class II types were taken from metadata supplied by the sample provider and were not determined by assay-based typing. The study at large found these results: How much clinical and demographic metadata was included differed by source and by participant, and the metadata was provided uncurated.

At one collaborating source in Seattle, patients were enrolled during active infection and were followed longitudinally through the course of disease. Each collaborating institution followed its own protocols to collect whole blood in K2EDTA tubes. For TCRbeta analysis, collaborators shipped samples in one of three forms: frozen whole blood, isolated PBMCs, or DNA extracted from either of those sample types. V is pared back by 2 bases and J by 4 bases, with 12 bases lying between the germline termini. The CDR3 starts with the cysteine, ends with the phenylalanine, and has 15 residues. Solely the CDR3 DNA is kept, with 45 bases framed from the first base. The germline V gene encodes CDR1 MNHNS and CDR2 SASEGT. Of note for this clone: Which antigen it targets is not known. No base quality information exists; no much larger clone differs at one position.

TCRbeta CDR3 regions were amplified from genomic DNA by means of the immunoSEQ Assay, a bias-controlled multiplex PCR. The source study handled its data this way. The number of nucleated cells in each sample was estimated from the amplification of reference gene primers within the assay. Sequence reads were collapsed and filtered to measure the absolute abundance of every unique TCRbeta CDR3 rearrangement. For each sample, productive Simpson clonality was calculated as the square root of Simpson's diversity index over productive rearrangements. TCRdb holds this immuneACCESS table with in-frame rearrangements only. Some clones are missing; in checked studies, unresolved V genes explain under half, and the rest has no known cause. Clone size and V and J calls were adopted from that table, with D and trimming inferred from the DNA. The sample has approximately 60,000 clones on record, about 80% of them singletons. The top ten clones comprise 12% to 15% of the sample.

This sequence uses TRBV6-1 and TRBJ1-5; too little of a D gene remains to name it. Sequenced input: peripheral blood. The TCR was taken from a man in his 60s with COVID-19, enrolled during active disease. The CDR3 loop reads CASSETPQRNQPQHF. The nucleotides are TGTGCCAGCAGTGAAACTCCCCAGCGAAATCAGCCCCAGCATTTT.